This TCR beta chain derives from a study of beta chain features in type 1 diabetes. On this clone itself: Its antigen is undetermined.

Findings and limits, study-wide: The study found moderately but significantly shorter TCRB CDR3s in all four CD4+ subsets of Type 1 diabetes patients. Type 1 diabetes patients had VDJ junctions that carried fewer insertions and more deletions.

Expressed TCRB transcripts were sequenced, since all the RNA that had been isolated was reverse transcribed. Produced via immunoSEQ multiplex PCR; TCRdb's table is partial and in-frame only. The table has hundreds of thousands of clones, 11% to 15% seen once; the top ten hold nearly 0.04%. The germline V gene has CDR1 KGHSH and CDR2 LQKENI. CDR3 length: 15 residues. V shed 4 bases, J shed 3 bases, and the junction held 3 bases outside the gene matches. One heparinised draw of blood, averaging about 120 mL, came from each donor. Stem cell-like memory, regulatory, central memory and naive CD4+ cells were sorted via CD45RO/CCR7/CD25/CD127/CD95/CD27.

The chain recombines TRBV18 with TRBJ1-5; 10 nucleotides agree with TRBD1. This sequence originates from a man aged 18 to 35 with type 1 diabetes. The sequenced sample was naive CD4+ T cells from blood. The CDR3 DNA reads TGTGCCAGCTCACGAGGGACAGGGGCCAATCAGCCCCAGCATTTT. It codes for CASSRGTGANQPQHF.